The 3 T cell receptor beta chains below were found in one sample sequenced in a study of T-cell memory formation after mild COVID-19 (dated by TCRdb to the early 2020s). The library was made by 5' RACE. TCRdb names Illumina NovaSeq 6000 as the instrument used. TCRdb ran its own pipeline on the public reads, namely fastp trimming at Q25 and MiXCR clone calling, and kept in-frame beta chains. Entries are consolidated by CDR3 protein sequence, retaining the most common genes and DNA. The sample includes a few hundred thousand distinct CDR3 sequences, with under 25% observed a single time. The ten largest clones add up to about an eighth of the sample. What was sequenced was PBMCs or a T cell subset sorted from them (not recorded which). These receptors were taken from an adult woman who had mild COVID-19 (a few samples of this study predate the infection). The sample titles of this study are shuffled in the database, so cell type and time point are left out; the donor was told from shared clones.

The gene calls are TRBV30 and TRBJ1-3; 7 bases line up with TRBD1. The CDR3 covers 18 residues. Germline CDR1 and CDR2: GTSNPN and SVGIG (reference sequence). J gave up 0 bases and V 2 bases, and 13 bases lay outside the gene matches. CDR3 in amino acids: CAWSLFLGTVRSGNTIYF. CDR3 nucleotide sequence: TGTGCCTGGAGTTTATTCCTCGGGACAGTTCGCTCTGGAAACACCATATATTTT.

CDR3 in DNA: TGTGCCAGCAGCGTAAAACCAGGGACAGTCTATGGCTACACCTTC. Its translation is CASSVKPGTVYGYTF. V gene TRBV9 combines with J gene TRBJ1-2, with 7 bases aligning to TRBD1. Germline CDR1 reads SGDLS; CDR2 reads YYNGEE. The CDR3 covers 15 residues. With V trimmed by 1 base and J by 4 bases, 7 bases remained unmatched.

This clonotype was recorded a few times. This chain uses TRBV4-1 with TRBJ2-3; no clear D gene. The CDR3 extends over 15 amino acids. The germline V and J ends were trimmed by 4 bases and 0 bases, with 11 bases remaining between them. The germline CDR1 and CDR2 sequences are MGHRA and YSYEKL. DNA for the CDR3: TGCGCCAGCAGCCCTGAGACGGCCAGCACAGATACGCAGTATTTT. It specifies CASSPETASTDTQYF.